This T cell receptor beta chain was recorded in a study of response to subunit inactivated influenza vaccine. Study outcomes and limitations: Few additional T cells are recruited per seasonal influenza vaccination, authors suggested.

The germline gives CDR1 SEHNR, CDR2 FQNEAQ (reference sequence). The CDR3 totals 12 residues. V lost 4 bases and J 8 bases, leaving 9 bases between the germline ends. This clonotype showed up just a few times. The antigen is undetermined. TCRdb called the RT-PCR reads again in MiXCR, with one record for every CDR3 protein. Of almost 600,000 distinct CDR3 sequences in the sample, 11% to 15% were seen once. This TCR derives from a man aged 50 or older who received an inactivated influenza vaccine. The V and J genes are TRBV7-9 and TRBJ2-1; tentatively, D is TRBD2 (6 bases). The sequenced sample was PBMCs from blood, obtained about 12 days after vaccination. The CDR3 region has the DNA TGTGCCAGCAGCTCAGGGACTTATGAGCAGTTCTTC. Its translation: CASSSGTYEQFF.